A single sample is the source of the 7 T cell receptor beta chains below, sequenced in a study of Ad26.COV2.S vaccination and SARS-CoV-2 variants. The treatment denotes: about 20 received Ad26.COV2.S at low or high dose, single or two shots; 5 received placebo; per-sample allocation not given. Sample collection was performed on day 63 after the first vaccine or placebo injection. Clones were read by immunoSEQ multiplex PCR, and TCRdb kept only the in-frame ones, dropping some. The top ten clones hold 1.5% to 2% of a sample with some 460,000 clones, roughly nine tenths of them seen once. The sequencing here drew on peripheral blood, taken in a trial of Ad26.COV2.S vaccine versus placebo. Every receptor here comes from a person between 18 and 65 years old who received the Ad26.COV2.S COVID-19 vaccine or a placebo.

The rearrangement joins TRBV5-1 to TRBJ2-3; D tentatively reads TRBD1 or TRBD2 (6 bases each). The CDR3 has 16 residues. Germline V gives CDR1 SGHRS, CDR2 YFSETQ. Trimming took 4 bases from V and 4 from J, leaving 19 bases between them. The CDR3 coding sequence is TGCGCCAGCAGCCCCGATACTCGGGGGCCTCCAGATACGCAGTATTTT. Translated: CASSPDTRGPPDTQYF.

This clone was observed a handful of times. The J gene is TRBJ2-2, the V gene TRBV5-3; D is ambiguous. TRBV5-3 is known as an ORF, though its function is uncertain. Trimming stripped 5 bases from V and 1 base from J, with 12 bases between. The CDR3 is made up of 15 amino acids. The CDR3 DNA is TGTGCCAGAAGACGAGTTGGTCTGAACACCGGGGAGCTGTTTTTT. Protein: CARRRVGLNTGELFF.

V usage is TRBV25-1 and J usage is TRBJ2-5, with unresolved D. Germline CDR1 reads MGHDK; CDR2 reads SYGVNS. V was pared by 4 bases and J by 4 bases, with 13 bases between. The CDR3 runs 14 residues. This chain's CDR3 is CASSASPLRETQYF. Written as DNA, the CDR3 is TGTGCCAGCAGTGCATCTCCCTTGCGAGAGACCCAGTACTTC.

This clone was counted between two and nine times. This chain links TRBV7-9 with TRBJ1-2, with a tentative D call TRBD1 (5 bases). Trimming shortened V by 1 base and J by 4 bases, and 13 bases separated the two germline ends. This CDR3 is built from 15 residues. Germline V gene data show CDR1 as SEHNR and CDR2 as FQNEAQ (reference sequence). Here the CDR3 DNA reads TGTGCCAGCAGCTTAGTAGGGGCCGGGGGCTATGGCTACACCTTC. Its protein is CASSLVGAGGYGYTF.

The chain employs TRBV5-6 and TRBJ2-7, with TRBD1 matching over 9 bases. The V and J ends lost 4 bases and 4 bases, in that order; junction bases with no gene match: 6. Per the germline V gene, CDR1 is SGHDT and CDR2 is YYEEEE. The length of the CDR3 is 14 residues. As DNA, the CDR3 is TGTGCCAGCAGCGATCGGGACAGGGATTACGAGCAGTACTTC. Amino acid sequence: CASSDRDRDYEQYF.

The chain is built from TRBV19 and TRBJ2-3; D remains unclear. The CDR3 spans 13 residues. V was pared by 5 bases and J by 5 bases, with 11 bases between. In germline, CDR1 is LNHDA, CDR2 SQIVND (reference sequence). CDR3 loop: CASSPWTEDTQYF. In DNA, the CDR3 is TGTGCCAGTAGTCCCTGGACGGAAGATACGCAGTATTTT.

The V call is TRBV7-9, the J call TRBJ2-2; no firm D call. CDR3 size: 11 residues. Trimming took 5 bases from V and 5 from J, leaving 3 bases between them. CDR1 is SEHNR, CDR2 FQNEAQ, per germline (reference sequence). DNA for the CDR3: TGTGCCAGCAGCAATACCGGGGAGCTGTTTTTT. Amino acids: CASSNTGELFF.